The 22 T cell receptor beta chains below were found in one sample sequenced in a study of graft-versus-host responses after intestinal transplantation. These receptors' targets are unknown. Assay: immunoSEQ multiplex PCR; the TCRdb copy retains only in-frame clones and omits some. Of over 100,000 clones listed, roughly 87% were seen once; the top ten hold around 0.96%. Sequenced here: unstimulated CD4+ T cells sorted from spleen or lymph node cells, sampled before intestinal transplant. Receptor source: a human donor who received an intestinal transplant.

J is TRBJ2-7 and V is TRBV7-9; 7 nucleotides match TRBD1. The CDR3 covers 14 residues. J was trimmed by 2 bases and V by 5 bases; bases with no gene match: 6. Germline V gene data show CDR1 as SEHNR and CDR2 as FQNEAQ (reference sequence). The CDR3 DNA sequence: TGTGCCAGCAGCCCCGGGACAGAGCCCTACGAGCAGTACTTC. Encoded protein: CASSPGTEPYEQYF.

This clone has just one count. The chain has TRBV7-9 and TRBJ1-5; D gene unclear. V was pared by 5 bases and J by 4 bases, with 9 bases between. CDR1 is SEHNR and CDR2 is FQNEAQ in the germline V gene (reference sequence). The CDR3 length is 13 residues. DNA of the CDR3: TGTGCCAGCAGCCGATCCGGGAATCAGCCCCAGCATTTT. Its translation is CASSRSGNQPQHF.

This chain joins TRBV7-9 and TRBJ2-1, with 7 bases aligning to TRBD2. CDR1 SEHNR and CDR2 FQNEAQ come from the germline V gene (reference sequence). This CDR3 comprises 15 residues. Unmatched junction bases numbered 3, after V lost 0 bases and J lost 4 bases. For the CDR3, the DNA is TGTGCCAGCAGCTTAGCGGGAGGGCGATACAATGAGCAGTTCTTC. Protein: CASSLAGGRYNEQFF. The full variable domain, its missing parts supplied by reference TRBV7-9 and TRBJ2-1, is DTGVSQNPRHKITKRGQNVTFRCDPISEHNRLYWYRQTLGQGPEFLTYFQNEAQLEKSRLLSDRFSAERPKGSFSTLEIQRTEQGDSAMYLCASSLAGGRYNEQFFGPGTRLTVL.

On this clone itself: The sample holds other DNA sequences that translate to the same CDR3. The rearrangement links TRBV7-9 to TRBJ2-3, with 7 bases lining up with TRBD2. CDR1 and CDR2 from the germline V gene are SEHNR and FQNEAQ (reference sequence). CDR3 length: 16 amino acids. V shed 2 bases and J 4 bases; nucleotides not matched to a gene: 9. CDR3 region: CASSLLAGARADTQYF. The CDR3 DNA sequence: TGTGCCAGCAGCTTACTCGCGGGAGCTCGGGCAGATACGCAGTATTTT.

V and J are TRBV11-1 and TRBJ2-1, with a tentative D call TRBD2 (6 bases). V lost 5 bases and J 0 bases, leaving 11 bases between the germline ends. Germline-derived CDR1 and CDR2 are SGHAT and FQDESV (reference sequence). This CDR3 comprises 15 residues. This CDR3 is CASSGGVRSYNEQFF. The CDR3 region has the DNA TGTGCCAGCAGCGGAGGGGTACGCTCCTACAATGAGCAGTTCTTC.

The chain has TRBV6-1 and TRBJ1-4; D uncertain. Germline values: CDR1 MNHNS, CDR2 SASEGT. The ends were cut back, 0 bases at V and 10 bases at J, with 18 bases in the middle. This CDR3 spans 16 amino acids. The CDR3 DNA sequence: TGTGCCAGCAGTGAAGCGTATAGTGGTTCCGGTGCAAAACTGTTTTTT. Residues: CASSEAYSGSGAKLFF.

The J gene is TRBJ2-7, the V gene TRBV7-9; 11 positions agree with TRBD2. Losses at the gene ends were 1 base for V and 5 bases for J; bases not matched to a gene: 7. The CDR3 extends over 16 amino acids. The germline CDR1 and CDR2 sequences are SEHNR and FQNEAQ (reference sequence). CDR3 DNA sequence: TGTGCCAGCAGCTTAGTGAGGCTAGCGGGGGGCCACGAGCAGTACTTC. Protein product: CASSLVRLAGGHEQYF.

This clone was recorded once. This chain links TRBV5-6 with TRBJ1-4, with D perhaps TRBD1 (5 bases). Germline-derived CDR1 and CDR2 are SGHDT and YYEEEE. The CDR3 contains 13 residues. Trimming left V 4 bases short and J 8 bases short, with 12 bases between. CDR3: CASSEGTEEKLFF. Here the CDR3 DNA reads TGTGCCAGCAGCGAAGGGACGGAAGAAAAACTGTTTTTT.

This chain joins TRBV2 and TRBJ2-2, with a possible D match to TRBD2 (5 bases). V lost 5 bases to trimming and J lost 5 bases, with 6 bases between them. Germline V gives CDR1 SNHLY, CDR2 FYNNEI. CDR3 length: 12 amino acids. DNA of the CDR3: TGTGCCAGCAGTCGAGGGACCGGGGAGCTGTTTTTT. Translating it yields CASSRGTGELFF. The variable domain in full, completed from reference TRBV2 and TRBJ2-2, reads EPEVTQTPSHQVTQMGQEVILRCVPISNHLYFYWYRQILGQKVEFLVSFYNNEISEKSEIFDDQFSVERPDGSNFTLKIRSTKLEDSAMYFCASSRGTGELFFGEGSRLTVL.

J is TRBJ2-1 and V is TRBV19; maybe TRBD1 (6 bases). V was trimmed by 6 bases and J by 8 bases, leaving 20 bases between them. Germline-derived CDR1 and CDR2 are LNHDA and SQIVND (reference sequence). The CDR3 is 15 amino acids. CDR3 nucleotide sequence: TGTGCCAGTAGCACGACAGGACACCGGGTCTATGAGCAGTTCTTC. The encoded protein is CASSTTGHRVYEQFF.

This clone was seen once. The chain links TRBV5-1 to TRBJ2-1; 14 bases line up with TRBD2. CDR1 SGHRS and CDR2 YFSETQ come from the germline V gene. V lost 3 bases and J lost 2; bases outside the gene matches: 1. This CDR3 comprises 16 residues. The CDR3 DNA is TGCGCCAGCAGCTGGGGACTAGCGGGGGCCTACAATGAGCAGTTCTTC. Protein sequence: CASSWGLAGAYNEQFF.

V and J are TRBV7-3 and TRBJ2-1; the D call may be TRBD1 or TRBD2 (5 bases each). V shed 5 bases and J shed 5 bases, with 10 bases lying between them. The germline V gene has CDR1 SGHTA and CDR2 FQGTGA. This CDR3 has 13 amino acids. The chain's CDR3 is CASSHGTDNEQFF. The CDR3 DNA is TGTGCCAGCAGCCACGGGACGGACAATGAGCAGTTCTTC.

The chain combines TRBV15 with TRBJ2-7, with TRBD1 matching 9 bases. There are 15 residues in the CDR3. Germline V gene data show CDR1 as LNHNV and CDR2 as YYDKDF (reference sequence). With 0 bases clipped from V and 6 bases from J, the junction kept 6 bases outside the gene matches. CDR3 nucleotides: TGTGCCACCAGCAGAGATCTGACAGGGGGGCGCGAGCAGTACTTC. This codes for CATSRDLTGGREQYF.

The CDR3 DNA sequence: TGTGCCAGTAGTATACTGACGGGAGACTCTGGAAACACCATATATTTT. This encodes CASSILTGDSGNTIYF. The chain is built from TRBV19 and TRBJ1-3; D call uncertain. The germline V and J ends were trimmed by 2 bases and 0 bases, with 11 bases remaining between them. The CDR3 length is 16 residues. The V gene's germline CDR1 is LNHDA and CDR2 SQIVND (reference sequence).

The rearrangement links TRBV19 to TRBJ2-3; D is ambiguous. V lost 3 bases, J lost 1 base, and 11 bases lay in between. CDR3 length: 15 residues. Germline lookup yields CDR1 LNHDA and CDR2 SQIVND (reference sequence). CDR3 sequence (DNA): TGTGCCAGTAGTATTCGTGGGTTTGGCACAGATACGCAGTATTTT. This translates into CASSIRGFGTDTQYF.

This clone was recorded once. V and J are TRBV6-5 and TRBJ1-5; a weak D match, TRBD1 (5 bases). The V end was cut by 8 bases, the J end by 2 bases, with 10 bases between. The CDR3 has 13 residues. Germline loops: CDR1 MNHEY, CDR2 SVGAGI. For the CDR3, the DNA is TGTGCCAGCCAGGGAAATGGCAATCAGCCCCAGCATTTT. It yields the protein CASQGNGNQPQHF.

This clone was counted only a few times. The chain combines TRBV28 with TRBJ1-2, with TRBD1 as a possible D gene (5 bases). This CDR3 comprises 12 residues. Germline values: CDR1 MDHEN, CDR2 SYDVKM. Trimming took 3 bases from V and 7 from J, leaving 9 bases between them. The chain's CDR3 is CASSFLGRGYTF. CDR3 bases: TGTGCCAGCAGTTTTTTGGGGCGTGGCTACACCTTC.

The rearrangement links TRBV10-3 to TRBJ2-5; D is perhaps TRBD1 (5 bases). The germline V gene encodes CDR1 ENHRY and CDR2 SYGVKD. This CDR3 region has 16 residues. The V and J ends lost 0 bases and 2 bases respectively, with 13 bases between them. The CDR3 is CAISESQGGWQETQYF. DNA for the CDR3: TGTGCCATCAGTGAGTCCCAGGGTGGGTGGCAAGAGACCCAGTACTTC.

A single count supports this clone. The chain joins TRBV29-1 to TRBJ2-5; D possibly corresponds to TRBD1 (6 bases). The ends were cut back, 4 bases at V and 5 bases at J, with 17 bases in the middle. The V gene's germline CDR1 is SQVTM and CDR2 ANQGSEA. This CDR3 is built from 14 residues. Here the CDR3 reads CSVGVGGVRETQYF. The CDR3 DNA follows: TGCAGCGTTGGGGTAGGGGGAGTACGGGAGACCCAGTACTTC. Full variable domain (remainder filled in from reference TRBV29-1 and TRBJ2-5): SAVISQKPSRDICQRGTSLTIQCQVDSQVTMMFWYRQQPGQSLTLIATANQGSEATYESGFVIDKFPISRPNLTFSTLTVSNMSPEDSSIYLCSVGVGGVRETQYFGPGTRLLVL.

The chain employs TRBV5-4 and TRBJ2-5, with TRBD2 matching 12 bases. V trimming: 4 bases; J trimming: 3 bases; junction bases outside the gene matches: 4. This CDR3 comprises 15 residues. The germline V gene has CDR1 SGHNT and CDR2 YYREEE (reference sequence). As DNA, the CDR3 is TGTGCCAGCAGCGCACTAGCGGGGGGTAAAGAGACCCAGTACTTC. Residues: CASSALAGGKETQYF.

The rearrangement uses TRBV2 and TRBJ1-2; D remains ambiguous. This CDR3 comprises 12 residues. The germline V gene encodes CDR1 SNHLY and CDR2 FYNNEI. V was pared by 11 bases and J by 4 bases, with 14 bases between. The CDR3 bases are TGTGCCTCCACTAGGGAATCCTATGGCTACACCTTC. This codes for CASTRESYGYTF.

The V and J genes are TRBV6-5 and TRBJ2-7; no definite D call. This CDR3 has 12 amino acids. Per the germline V gene, CDR1 is MNHEY and CDR2 is SVGAGI. The V end was cut by 5 bases, the J end by 3 bases, with 8 bases between. The CDR3 DNA reads as TGTGCCAGCAGTCGTTACCTCTACGAGCAGTACTTC. This sequence encodes CASSRYLYEQYF.